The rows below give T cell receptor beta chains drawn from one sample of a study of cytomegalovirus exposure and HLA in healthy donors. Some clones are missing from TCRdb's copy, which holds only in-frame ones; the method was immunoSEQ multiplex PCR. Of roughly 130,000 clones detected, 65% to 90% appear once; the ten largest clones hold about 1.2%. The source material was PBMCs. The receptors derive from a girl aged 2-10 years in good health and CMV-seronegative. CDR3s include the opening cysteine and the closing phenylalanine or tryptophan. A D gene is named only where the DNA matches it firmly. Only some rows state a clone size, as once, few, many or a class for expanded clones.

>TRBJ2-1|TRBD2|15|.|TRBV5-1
CASSLPSGRAGEQFF
TGCGCCAGCAGCTTGCCTAGCGGGAGGGCTGGAGAGCAGTTCTTC
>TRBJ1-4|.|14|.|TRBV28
CASSLGATNEKLFF
TGTGCCAGCAGTTTGGGGGCTACTAATGAAAAACTGTTTTTT
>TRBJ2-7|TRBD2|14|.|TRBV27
CASSSGGGSYEQYF
TGTGCCAGCAGTTCGGGGGGGGGCTCCTACGAGCAGTACTTC
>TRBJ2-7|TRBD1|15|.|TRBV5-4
CASSARAGGSYEQYF
TGTGCCAGCAGCGCCCGGGCAGGGGGTTCCTACGAGCAGTACTTC
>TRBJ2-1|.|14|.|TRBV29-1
CSVVGVQGGREQFF
TGCAGCGTTGTTGGAGTACAAGGTGGTCGTGAGCAGTTCTTC
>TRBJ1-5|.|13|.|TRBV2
CASSRVEEQPQHF
TGTGCCAGCAGCCGGGTTGAAGAGCAGCCCCAGCATTTT
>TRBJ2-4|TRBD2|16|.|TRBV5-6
CASSSTSALPKNIQYF
TGTGCCAGCAGCTCGACTAGCGCCCTACCCAAAAACATTCAGTACTTC
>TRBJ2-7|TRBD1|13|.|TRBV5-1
CASSSQTGGEQYF
TGCGCCAGCAGCTCCCAGACAGGGGGCGAGCAGTACTTC
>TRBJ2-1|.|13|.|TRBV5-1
CASSLLGYREQFF
TGCGCCAGCAGCTTGTTGGGCTATCGTGAGCAGTTCTTC
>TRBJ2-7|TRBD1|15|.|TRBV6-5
CASSYSGQGHYEQYF
TGTGCCAGCAGTTACTCAGGACAGGGGCACTACGAGCAGTACTTC
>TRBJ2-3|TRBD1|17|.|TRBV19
CASSRKAPGQGTDTQYF
TGTGCCAGTAGTAGGAAGGCTCCGGGACAGGGGACAGATACGCAGTATTTT
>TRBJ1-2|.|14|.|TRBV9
CASSVWDTFYGYTF
TGTGCCAGCAGCGTGTGGGACACCTTCTATGGCTACACCTTC
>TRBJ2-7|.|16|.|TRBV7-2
CASSDPRVQFAYEQYF
TGTGCCAGCAGCGATCCCCGAGTACAGTTCGCCTACGAGCAGTACTTC
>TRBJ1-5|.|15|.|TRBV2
CASSELAGGNQPQHF
TGTGCCAGCAGTGAATTAGCAGGGGGCAATCAGCCCCAGCATTTT
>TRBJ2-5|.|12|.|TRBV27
CASSTNYGTQYF
TGTGCCAGCAGCACTAACTATGGGACCCAGTACTTC
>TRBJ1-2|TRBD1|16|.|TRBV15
CATSRDLGAGGNGYTF
TGTGCCACCAGCAGAGATCTCGGGGCAGGGGGCAATGGCTACACCTTC
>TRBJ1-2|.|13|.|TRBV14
CASSQDPLYGYTF
TGTGCCAGCAGCCAAGATCCACTCTATGGCTACACCTTC
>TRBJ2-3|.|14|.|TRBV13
CASSLKLTEEAQYF
TGTGCCAGCAGCTTAAAGCTTACGGAAGAGGCGCAGTATTTT
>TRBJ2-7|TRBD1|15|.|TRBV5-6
CASSPGTGGSYEQYF
TGTGCCAGCAGCCCGGGGACAGGGGGTTCCTACGAGCAGTACTTC
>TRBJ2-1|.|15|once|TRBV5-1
CASSFYPGGEDEQFF
TGCGCCAGCAGCTTTTATCCCGGGGGAGAGGATGAGCAGTTCTTC
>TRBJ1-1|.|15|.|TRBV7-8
CASSSNGGSNTEAFF
TGTGCCAGCAGCTCCAACGGGGGGTCGAACACTGAAGCTTTCTTT
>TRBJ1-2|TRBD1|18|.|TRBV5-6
CASSPTGTAQLANYGYTF
TGTGCCAGCAGCCCAACCGGGACAGCCCAGTTAGCTAACTATGGCTACACCTTC
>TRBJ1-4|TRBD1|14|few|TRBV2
CASSAGQGGEKLFF
TGTGCCAGCAGTGCTGGACAGGGAGGCGAAAAACTGTTTTTT
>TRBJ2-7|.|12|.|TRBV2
CASSDSFHEQYF
TGTGCCAGCAGTGACAGTTTCCACGAGCAGTACTTC
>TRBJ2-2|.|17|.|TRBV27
CASTPIRDTPNTGELFF
TGTGCCAGCACCCCAATCCGGGACACCCCGAACACCGGGGAGCTGTTTTTT
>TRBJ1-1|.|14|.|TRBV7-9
CASSLGAANTEAFF
TGTGCCAGCAGCTTAGGGGCAGCGAACACTGAAGCTTTCTTT
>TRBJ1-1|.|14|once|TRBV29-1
CSVARAGVNTEAFF
TGCAGCGTGGCTAGGGCAGGGGTGAACACTGAAGCTTTCTTT
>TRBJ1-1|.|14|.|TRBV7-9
CASSPDRRGTEAFF
TGTGCCAGCAGCCCGGACCGTCGGGGGACTGAAGCTTTCTTT
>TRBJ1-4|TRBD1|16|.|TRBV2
CASRTGLALTNEKLFF
TGTGCCAGCAGGACAGGGTTGGCGTTGACTAATGAAAAACTGTTTTTT
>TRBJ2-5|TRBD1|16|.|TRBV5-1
CASSLEVGGIQETQYF
TGCGCCAGCAGCTTGGAGGTAGGGGGCATTCAGGAGACCCAGTACTTC
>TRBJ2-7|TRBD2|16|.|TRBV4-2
CASSQANGRASYEQYF
TGTGCCAGCAGCCAAGCCAACGGGAGGGCCTCCTACGAGCAGTACTTC
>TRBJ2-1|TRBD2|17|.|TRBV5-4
CASSPTPSGGTYNEQFF
TGTGCCAGCAGCCCAACTCCTAGCGGGGGCACCTACAATGAGCAGTTCTTC
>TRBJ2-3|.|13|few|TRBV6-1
CASRLQGPDTQYF
TGTGCCAGCAGATTGCAGGGGCCCGATACGCAGTATTTT
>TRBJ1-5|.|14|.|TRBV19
CASSIGGSGQPQHF
TGTGCCAGTAGTATCGGGGGGAGCGGGCAGCCCCAGCATTTT
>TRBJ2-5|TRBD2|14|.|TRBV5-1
CASSTGLVLETQYF
TGCGCCAGCAGCACCGGACTAGTGTTAGAGACCCAGTACTTC
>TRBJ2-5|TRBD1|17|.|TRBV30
CAWSVGQWSVTGNRGNF
TGTGCCTGGAGTGTCGGGCAATGGAGTGTGACGGGGAACAGGGGGAACTTC
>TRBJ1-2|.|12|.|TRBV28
CASRGAGYGYTF
TGTGCCAGCAGGGGGGCCGGGTATGGCTACACCTTC
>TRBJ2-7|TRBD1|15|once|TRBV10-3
CAITIVIGTGHEQYF
TGTGCCATCACTATCGTTATCGGGACAGGGCACGAGCAGTACTTC
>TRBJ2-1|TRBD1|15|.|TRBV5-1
CASSWGTGAYNEQFF
TGCGCCAGCAGCTGGGGGACAGGTGCCTACAATGAGCAGTTCTTC
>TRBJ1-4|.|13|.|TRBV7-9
CAAKTSSSGKLFF
TGTGCGGCCAAGACAAGCTCGTCCGGAAAACTGTTTTTT
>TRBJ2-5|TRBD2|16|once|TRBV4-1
CASSQSGLAGVETQYF
TGCGCCAGCAGCCAAAGTGGACTAGCGGGAGTTGAGACCCAGTACTTC
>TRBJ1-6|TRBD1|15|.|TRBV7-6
CASSLQGGKDSPLHF
TGTGCCAGCAGCCTACAGGGGGGGAAGGATTCACCCCTCCACTTT
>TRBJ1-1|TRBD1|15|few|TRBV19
CASRTRQGGDTEAFF
TGTGCCAGCAGGACGCGACAGGGTGGGGACACTGAAGCTTTCTTT
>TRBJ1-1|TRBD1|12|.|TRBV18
CASSLGQSEAFF
TGTGCCAGCTCTCTGGGACAGTCTGAAGCTTTCTTT
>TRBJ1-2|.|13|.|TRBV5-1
CASSLETGWGYTF
TGCGCCAGCAGCTTGGAGACAGGTTGGGGCTACACCTTC
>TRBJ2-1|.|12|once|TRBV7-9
CASSRIYNEQFF
TGTGCCAGCAGCCGTATATACAATGAGCAGTTCTTC
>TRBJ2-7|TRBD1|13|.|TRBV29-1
CSVEPTGGDEQYF
TGCAGCGTGGAACCGACAGGGGGTGACGAGCAGTACTTC
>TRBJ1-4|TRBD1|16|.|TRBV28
CASSLSGTGLPEKLFF
TGTGCCAGCAGTTTATCCGGGACAGGTCTCCCTGAAAAACTGTTTTTT
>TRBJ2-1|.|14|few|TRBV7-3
CASSLTAGDNEQFF
TGTGCCAGCAGCTTAACTGCAGGGGACAATGAGCAGTTCTTC
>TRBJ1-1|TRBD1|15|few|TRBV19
CASSDRASWGTEAFF
TGTGCCAGTAGTGACAGGGCGTCATGGGGCACTGAAGCTTTCTTT
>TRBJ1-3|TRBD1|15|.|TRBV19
CASSIRGTGTSTIYF
TGTGCCAGTAGTATACGCGGGACAGGGACGAGTACCATATATTTT